This TCR beta chain was profiled in a study of response to subunit inactivated influenza vaccine. Deletions cut 3 bases from V and 4 bases from J, with 9 bases between. The CDR3 is 13 residues long. TCRdb used MiXCR to reprocess the RT-PCR reads, holding one entry per CDR3 protein. The sample has about half a million distinct CDR3 sequences; approximately 9.9% are singletons. This clonotype showed up many times. The receptor comes from a man aged 50 or older who received an inactivated influenza vaccine. Material: PBMCs from blood, obtained more than 35 days after vaccination. The chain has TRBV12-3 or TRBV12-4 and TRBJ1-1; no reliable D call. DNA of the CDR3: TGTGCCAGCAGTTTCGGCTACTCCACTGAAGCTTTCTTT. It translates to CASSFGYSTEAFF.